This T cell receptor beta chain stems from a study of PD-1 blockade in classical Hodgkin lymphoma. The CDR3 is made up of 15 amino acids. The germline V gene has CDR1 MNHNS and CDR2 SASEGT. With 8 bases clipped from V and 1 base from J, the junction kept 8 bases outside the gene matches. The method was immunoSEQ multiplex PCR; TCRdb's version includes in-frame clones alone and lacks a portion of them. The sample has about 19,000 clones, about nine tenths seen once; the top ten hold approximately 14%. Autologous stem cell transplantation was followed by relapse in every patient, and brentuximab vedotin exposure varied.

Sequencing was performed on peripheral blood mononuclear cells (PBMCs), taken before the second cycle of nivolumab. This clonotype originated in a human donor with classical Hodgkin lymphoma. The chain employs TRBV6-1 and TRBJ1-3; 7 bases map to TRBD1. The DNA for the CDR3 is TGTGCCAGCTCCTGGGACAGCATATCTGGAAACACCATATATTTT. Protein product: CASSWDSISGNTIYF.